This note documents a single T cell receptor (beta chain) sequence. Here immunoSEQ multiplex PCR was the method, and the copy in TCRdb shows in-frame clones only, minus some. The profile covers under 150,000 clones, with 85% appearing a single time and 6.2% taken by the ten largest. These data are taken from a study of blood T cell repertoires in COVID-19. Study-wide context: Material from acute and convalescent COVID-19 was sourced from the United States, Italy and Spain.

The sequence was collected from a woman in her 40s who had recovered from COVID-19. Sequencing was carried out using PBMCs or T cells enriched from blood (not recorded which).

CDR3 DNA: TGTGCCAGCAGTTCGGGACAGAAGGGAAACACCATATATTTT. Translated: CASSSGQKGNTIYF. The genes are TRBV6-5 and TRBJ1-3; TRBD1 matches at 7 bases. V was pared by 4 bases and J by 4 bases, with 4 bases of the junction left unmatched. The CDR3 loop spans 14 amino acids. Per the germline V gene, CDR1 is MNHEY and CDR2 is SVGAGI.